A selection of T cell receptor beta chains follows, all from one sample in a study of cytomegalovirus exposure and HLA in healthy donors. Profiling relied on immunoSEQ multiplex PCR, and the TCRdb table lists in-frame clones only, not all of them. The sample carries under 95,000 clones, around 80% recorded once. The sample consisted of PBMCs. The origin of the receptors is a male donor in good health and CMV-seronegative. The CDR3 runs from the conserved cysteine through the conserved F or W. Fields, in order: V gene, clone size, D gene, J gene, CDR3 DNA, CDR3 protein. The D gene is left open where the match is weak. Not all rows give a size; the values are once, few, many and, for expanded clones, a class.

v_call: TRBV11-2; clone_size: -; d_call: TRBD1; j_call: TRBJ2-5; cdr3_nt: TGTGCCAGCAGCAGAGAGGGACAGGGGTTTGTGACCCAGTACTTC; cdr3_aa: CASSREGQGFVTQYF
v_call: TRBV6-4; clone_size: -; d_call: -; j_call: TRBJ1-1; cdr3_nt: TGTGCCAGCAGTCCTACCCAGGGTAACAATGAAGCTTTCTTT; cdr3_aa: CASSPTQGNNEAFF
v_call: TRBV30; clone_size: -; d_call: -; j_call: TRBJ2-3; cdr3_nt: TGTGCCTGGAGGACAGATCGCACAGATACGCAGTATTTT; cdr3_aa: CAWRTDRTDTQYF
v_call: TRBV4-3; clone_size: -; d_call: TRBD2; j_call: TRBJ2-2; cdr3_nt: TGCGCCAGCAGCCAACGGGGACTAGCGGGGAACACCGGGGAGCTGTTTTTT; cdr3_aa: CASSQRGLAGNTGELFF
v_call: TRBV5-1; clone_size: -; d_call: -; j_call: TRBJ2-1; cdr3_nt: TGCGCCAGCAGCTTGGCACAGACCTACAATGAGCAGTTCTTC; cdr3_aa: CASSLAQTYNEQFF
v_call: TRBV27; clone_size: -; d_call: -; j_call: TRBJ1-1; cdr3_nt: TGTGCCAGCCGAACGGGTTCCACTGAAGCTTTCTTT; cdr3_aa: CASRTGSTEAFF
v_call: TRBV27; clone_size: -; d_call: TRBD2; j_call: TRBJ2-5; cdr3_nt: TGTGCCAGCAGTTCCGTAGCGGGGGTTAAAGAGACCCAGTACTTC; cdr3_aa: CASSSVAGVKETQYF
v_call: TRBV4-1; clone_size: -; d_call: -; j_call: TRBJ2-1; cdr3_nt: TGCGCCAGCAGCCCGCAGGTCGGGGGTGAGCAGTTCTTC; cdr3_aa: CASSPQVGGEQFF
v_call: TRBV5-1; clone_size: -; d_call: -; j_call: TRBJ1-3; cdr3_nt: TGCGCCAGCAGCTCGGGAGCTAACGGAAACACCATATATTTT; cdr3_aa: CASSSGANGNTIYF
v_call: TRBV10-3; clone_size: -; d_call: -; j_call: TRBJ2-5; cdr3_nt: TGTGCCATCAGTGAGGTATCAGGGTGGGAGACCCAGTACTTC; cdr3_aa: CAISEVSGWETQYF
v_call: TRBV5-1; clone_size: -; d_call: -; j_call: TRBJ2-1; cdr3_nt: TGCGCCAGCAGCCCTCGGACTGGATCCGATGAGCAGTTCTTC; cdr3_aa: CASSPRTGSDEQFF
v_call: TRBV6-4; clone_size: -; d_call: -; j_call: TRBJ1-1; cdr3_nt: TGTGTCAAACGGGGAGCTTTCTTT; cdr3_aa: CVKRGAFF
v_call: TRBV7-2; clone_size: -; d_call: -; j_call: TRBJ2-2; cdr3_nt: TGTGCCAGCAGCCGGCGGACTCCCCTAACCGGGGAGCTGTTTTTT; cdr3_aa: CASSRRTPLTGELFF
v_call: TRBV9; clone_size: -; d_call: -; j_call: TRBJ1-5; cdr3_nt: TGTGCCAGCAGCGTAGCCTCATCTCCAGGGGTCGTGACTTGGAATCAGCCCCAGCATTTT; cdr3_aa: CASSVASSPGVVTWNQPQHF
v_call: TRBV7-9; clone_size: -; d_call: TRBD1; j_call: TRBJ2-1; cdr3_nt: TGTTCCAGCAGCTTAGTGTGGGACAGGGGGCGGGATGAGCAGTTCTTC; cdr3_aa: CSSSLVWDRGRDEQFF
v_call: TRBV2; clone_size: -; d_call: -; j_call: TRBJ1-6; cdr3_nt: -; cdr3_aa: CASILDRFMNSPLHF
v_call: TRBV7-9; clone_size: -; d_call: TRBD2; j_call: TRBJ2-3; cdr3_nt: TGTGCCAGCAGCTTAGATCTAGCGGGAGAAGATACGCAGTATTTT; cdr3_aa: CASSLDLAGEDTQYF
v_call: TRBV7-8; clone_size: once; d_call: TRBD1; j_call: TRBJ1-2; cdr3_nt: TGTGCCAGCAGCTTGAACCGGGACAGGGGGCTCCGTGGTGGCTACACCTTC; cdr3_aa: CASSLNRDRGLRGGYTF
v_call: TRBV5-1; clone_size: -; d_call: -; j_call: TRBJ1-4; cdr3_nt: TGCGCCAGCAGCCTCGACAGGAGTAATGAAAAACTGTTTTTT; cdr3_aa: CASSLDRSNEKLFF
v_call: TRBV4-1; clone_size: -; d_call: TRBD2; j_call: TRBJ2-5; cdr3_nt: TGCGCCAGCAGCCCGAGCGGGGGGGCCGTGGAGACCCAGTACTTC; cdr3_aa: CASSPSGGAVETQYF
v_call: TRBV5-4; clone_size: -; d_call: -; j_call: TRBJ2-7; cdr3_nt: TGTGCCAGCAGCCCAGAACAGGGAAATGCCTACGAGCAGTACTTC; cdr3_aa: CASSPEQGNAYEQYF
v_call: TRBV18; clone_size: -; d_call: TRBD1; j_call: TRBJ2-7; cdr3_nt: TGTGCCAGCTCACCCTCAATAGGGACAGCGTACGAGCAGTACTTC; cdr3_aa: CASSPSIGTAYEQYF
v_call: TRBV2; clone_size: few; d_call: -; j_call: TRBJ2-3; cdr3_nt: TGTGCCAGCAAATTGGACAGTGACACAGATACGCAGTATTTT; cdr3_aa: CASKLDSDTDTQYF
v_call: TRBV7-2; clone_size: -; d_call: TRBD2; j_call: TRBJ2-5; cdr3_nt: TGTGCCAGCAGCCCTAGCGGGGGGGCCTGGGAGACCCAGTACTTC; cdr3_aa: CASSPSGGAWETQYF
v_call: TRBV11-3; clone_size: -; d_call: -; j_call: TRBJ2-1; cdr3_nt: TGTGCCAGCAGCCGCACAAGGGAGGGGGTTGAGCAGTTCTTC; cdr3_aa: CASSRTREGVEQFF
v_call: TRBV5-1; clone_size: -; d_call: -; j_call: TRBJ1-1; cdr3_nt: TGCGCCAGCAGCTCCTCAGGGAACCCCACTGAAGCTTTCTTT; cdr3_aa: CASSSSGNPTEAFF